What follows are 31 T cell receptor beta chains derived from one specimen sequenced in a study of T cell clusters in autoimmune cytopenias. TRB amplification used around 260 ng of peripheral blood genomic DNA. TRB was amplified by touch-down multiplex PCR, primer pools A and B combined. From its re-call of the multiplex PCR reads, TCRdb lists each CDR3 protein once, without DNA. The sample table includes some 4,000 distinct CDR3 sequences. These data were also reused for a study on T cell repertoires in aging, cancer and after chemotherapy.

The sample was peripheral blood. These receptors were taken from a human donor in good health.

The gene calls are TRBV20-1 and TRBJ2-7; TCRdb indicates TRBD2, and absent DNA this call remains unverified. The CDR3 contains 14 residues. Germline CDR1 DFQATT, CDR2 SNEGSKA (reference sequence). CDR3 amino acids: CSARDGKGGDEQYF.

J is TRBJ2-6 and V is TRBV5-1. This CDR3 contains 15 residues. Germline CDR1 is SGHRS and CDR2 is YFSETQ. CDR3 region: CASSFSLSGANVLTF. Full variable domain (missing parts from reference TRBV5-1 and TRBJ2-6): KAGVTQTPRYLIKTRGQQVTLSCSPISGHRSVSWYQQTPGQGLQFLFEYFSETQRNKGNFPGRFSGRQFSNSRSEMNVSTLELGDSALYLCASSFSLSGANVLTFGAGSRLTVL.

The chain combines TRBV12-3 or TRBV12-4 with TRBJ1-1; TCRdb calls TRBD1, which cannot be checked without DNA. The CDR3 has 13 amino acids. CDR3: CASTRERNTEAFF.

This chain links TRBV20-1 with TRBJ1-1; with no DNA, the TCRdb D assignment of TRBD1 cannot be verified. The CDR3 consists of 15 residues. Germline V gene lookup returns CDR1 DFQATT and CDR2 SNEGSKA (reference sequence). The CDR3 sequence is CSANRASTGNTEAFF.

Frequency places this clonotype as large. The genes are TRBV30 and TRBJ1-1. Looked up from germline, CDR1 is GTSNPN and CDR2 is SVGIG (reference sequence). The CDR3 runs to 11 residues. CDR3 sequence reads: CAWSTRHEAFF. The full variable domain, completed using reference TRBV30 and TRBJ1-1, is SQTIHQWPATLVQPVGSPLSLECTVEGTSNPNLYWYRQAAGRGLQLLFYSVGIGQISSEVPQNLSASRPQDRQFILSSKKLLLSDSGFYLCAWSTRHEAFFGQGTRLTVV.

The J gene is TRBJ2-7, the V gene TRBV6-1; TCRdb gives TRBD1 as the D gene, but with no DNA this cannot be confirmed. CDR3 length: 15 residues. Germline CDR1 and CDR2: MNHNS and SASEGT. CDR3 sequence reads: CASTAGTGTPYEQYF.

Judged by frequency, this clonotype is medium-sized. This sequence joins TRBV19 and TRBJ1-2; TCRdb's D call, TRBD1, is unchecked because there is no DNA. CDR3 length: 13 residues. CDR1 is LNHDA and CDR2 is SQIVND in the germline V gene (reference sequence). The CDR3 loop reads CASSNRANYGYTF. Supplemented by reference TRBV19 and TRBJ1-2, the full variable domain reads DGGITQSPKYLFRKEGQNVTLSCEQNLNHDAMYWYRQDPGQGLRLIYYSQIVNDFQKGDIAEGYSVSREKKESFPLTVTSAQKNPTAFYLCASSNRANYGYTFGSGTRLTVV.

This clonotype is deemed medium-sized by its frequency. This chain joins TRBV18 and TRBJ2-1. The germline CDR1 and CDR2 sequences are KGHSH and LQKENI. This CDR3 spans 12 amino acids. The CDR3 region is CASSPSDREEFF.

This chain uses TRBV20-1 with TRBJ2-3; TCRdb names TRBD2, which stays unverified in the absence of DNA. Germline values: CDR1 DFQATT, CDR2 SNEGSKA (reference sequence). The CDR3 is 16 amino acids. CDR3 protein: CSAQGGTSGGADTQYF.

This clonotype is deemed medium-sized by its frequency. V usage is TRBV6-5 and J usage is TRBJ1-1. Germline-derived CDR1 and CDR2 are MNHEY and SVGAGI. The CDR3 has 13 amino acids. The CDR3 reads CASSYSAGQEAFF.

By frequency, this clonotype registers large. The chain combines TRBV29-1 with TRBJ2-1; TCRdb's assignment of TRBD1 cannot be checked, as there is no DNA. CDR3 length equals 15 residues. Germline-derived CDR1 and CDR2 are SQVTM and ANQGSEA. CDR3 amino acids: CSVEGDGTGTGEQFF.

Judged by frequency, this clonotype is medium-sized. This chain connects TRBV19 to TRBJ2-7; absent DNA, TCRdb's TRBD1 call cannot be checked. This CDR3 region has 13 residues. The germline V gene encodes CDR1 LNHDA and CDR2 SQIVND (reference sequence). The CDR3 loop reads CASAAPGGYEQYF.

This clonotype is deemed medium-sized by its frequency. V gene TRBV18 combines with J gene TRBJ1-2. The V gene's germline CDR1 is KGHSH and CDR2 LQKENI. The CDR3 has 13 residues. CDR3 sequence reads: CASSPAGYYGYTF.

This chain joins TRBV20-1 and TRBJ1-4. The CDR3 has 17 amino acids. The germline CDR1 and CDR2 sequences are DFQATT and SNEGSKA (reference sequence). The chain's CDR3 is CSARGRRLVATNEKLFF.

This clonotype is called medium-sized based on its frequency. The rearrangement joins TRBV5-4 to TRBJ1-4; TCRdb picks TRBD1, but there is no DNA to check that call. The CDR3 is 16 amino acids. From germline, CDR1 is SGHNT and CDR2 YYREEE (reference sequence). The CDR3 region is CASSREGRRTNEKLFF. Variable domain in full (rest from reference TRBV5-4 and TRBJ1-4): ETGVTQSPTHLIKTRGQQVTLRCSSQSGHNTVSWYQQALGQGPQFIFQYYREEENGRGNFPPRFSGLQFPNYSSELNVNALELDDSALYLCASSREGRRTNEKLFFGSGTQLSVL.

In terms of frequency, this clonotype is medium-sized. V gene TRBV10-3 combines with J gene TRBJ2-7. The germline CDR1 and CDR2 sequences are ENHRY and SYGVKD. The CDR3 loop spans 11 amino acids. The CDR3 spells CAIRTPYEQYF.

This clonotype shows up as medium-sized by frequency. This chain uses TRBV30 with TRBJ2-1; TCRdb names TRBD1, which stays unverified in the absence of DNA. Germline V gene data show CDR1 as GTSNPN and CDR2 as SVGIG (reference sequence). This CDR3 has 14 residues. The CDR3 sequence is CAWSVAGDYNEQFF.

This clonotype shows up as medium-sized by frequency. This chain joins TRBV6-5 and TRBJ2-1; TCRdb's assignment of TRBD1 cannot be checked, as there is no DNA. CDR3 length equals 11 residues. The germline V gene has CDR1 MNHEY and CDR2 SVGAGI. CDR3 residues: CASTNRGEQFF.

This clonotype is medium-sized by frequency. The chain has TRBV29-1 and TRBJ2-3. Looked up from germline, CDR1 is SQVTM and CDR2 is ANQGSEA. The CDR3 covers 13 residues. The CDR3 here is CSAQPTRTNTQYF.

In terms of frequency, this clonotype is medium-sized. The V gene is TRBV30, the J gene TRBJ1-3; TCRdb returns TRBD1, unconfirmable since there is no DNA. This CDR3 has 15 amino acids. Germline values: CDR1 GTSNPN, CDR2 SVGIG (reference sequence). CDR3 in amino acids: CAWSNDRVAGNTIYF.

The chain employs TRBV7-9 and TRBJ2-1. This CDR3 spans 15 amino acids. From germline, CDR1 is SEHNR and CDR2 FQNEAQ (reference sequence). CDR3 in amino acids: CASSPMAATNGEQFF.

This clonotype is called medium-sized based on its frequency. The chain couples TRBV6-6 to TRBJ1-1. Germline lookup yields CDR1 MNHNY and CDR2 SVGAGI (reference sequence). The CDR3 loop spans 14 amino acids. CDR3 residues: CASSYDGVRTEAFF.

The J gene is TRBJ1-1, the V gene TRBV14; TCRdb's D call, TRBD1, is unchecked because there is no DNA. The CDR3 is 14 amino acids. Germline V gives CDR1 SGHDN, CDR2 FVKESK. CDR3 sequence reads: CASSQQGMNTEAFF.

Measured by frequency, this clonotype is medium-sized. The chain couples TRBV14 to TRBJ2-5. The germline CDR1 and CDR2 sequences are SGHDN and FVKESK. The CDR3 spans 15 residues. Here the CDR3 reads CASSQDEWSRETQYF.

Frequency places this clonotype as medium-sized. The chain joins TRBV5-4 to TRBJ1-1; lacking DNA, the TRBD1 call made by TCRdb goes unchecked. Looked up from germline, CDR1 is SGHNT and CDR2 is YYREEE (reference sequence). The CDR3 is 14 residues long. The CDR3 loop is CASSGRTGYTEAFF.

Frequency places this clonotype as medium-sized (0.01 to 0.1%). V is TRBV5-4 and J is TRBJ2-3; TCRdb lists TRBD1, though no DNA is available to test this call. The germline CDR1 and CDR2 sequences are SGHNT and YYREEE (reference sequence). The CDR3 is 13 residues long. CDR3: CASTPGGTDTQYF.

This clonotype is deemed medium-sized by its frequency. This chain connects TRBV5-6 to TRBJ1-2. This CDR3 has 14 amino acids. Germline loops: CDR1 SGHDT, CDR2 YYEEEE. The CDR3 sequence: CASSWDRANYGYTF.

This clonotype counts as medium-sized by frequency. This chain joins TRBV29-1 and TRBJ1-4; TCRdb calls TRBD1, which cannot be checked without DNA. CDR3 length: 13 amino acids. The germline V gene encodes CDR1 SQVTM and CDR2 ANQGSEA. CDR3 protein: CSAAGTDNEKLFF.

This clonotype is identified as medium-sized (0.01 to 0.1%) from frequency. This chain uses TRBV13 with TRBJ2-7; TCRdb designates TRBD2, a call that cannot be tested without DNA. This CDR3 spans 13 amino acids. Germline CDR1 reads PRHDT; CDR2 reads FYEKMQ (reference sequence). This chain's CDR3 is CASGRDGLYEQYF.

This chain uses TRBV18 with TRBJ2-3; TCRdb picks TRBD2, but there is no DNA to check that call. The CDR3 has 13 amino acids. CDR1 is KGHSH and CDR2 is LQKENI in the germline V gene. The CDR3 loop is CASSPARTDTQYF.

This clonotype counts as medium-sized by frequency. The J gene is TRBJ2-1, the V gene TRBV6-4; TCRdb names TRBD2, which stays unverified in the absence of DNA. From germline, CDR1 is MRHNA and CDR2 SNTAGT. This CDR3 comprises 17 residues. CDR3 sequence: CASSDGPSGGGFDEQFF.